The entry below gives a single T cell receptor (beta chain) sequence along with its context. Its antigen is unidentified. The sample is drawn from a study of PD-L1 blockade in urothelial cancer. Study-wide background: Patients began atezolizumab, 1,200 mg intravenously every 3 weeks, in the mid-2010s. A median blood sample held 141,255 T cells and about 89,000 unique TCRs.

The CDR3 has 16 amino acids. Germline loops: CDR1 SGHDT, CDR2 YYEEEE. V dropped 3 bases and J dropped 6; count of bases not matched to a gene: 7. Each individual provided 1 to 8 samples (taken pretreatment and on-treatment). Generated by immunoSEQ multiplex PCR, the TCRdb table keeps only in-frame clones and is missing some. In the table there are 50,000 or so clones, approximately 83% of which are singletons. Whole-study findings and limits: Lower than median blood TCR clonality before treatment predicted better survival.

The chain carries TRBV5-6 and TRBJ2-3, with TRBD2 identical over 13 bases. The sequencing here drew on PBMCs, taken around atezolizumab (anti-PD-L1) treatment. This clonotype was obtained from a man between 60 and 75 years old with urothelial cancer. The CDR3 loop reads CASSWGLAGSGDTQYF. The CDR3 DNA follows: TGTGCCAGCAGCTGGGGACTAGCGGGATCTGGGGATACGCAGTATTTT.